This T cell receptor beta chain was captured by sequencing in a study of cytomegalovirus exposure and HLA in healthy donors. J was trimmed by 0 bases and V by 8 bases; bases with no gene match: 7. The CDR3 sequence is 15 residues long. CDR1 and CDR2 (germline): SNHLY, FYNNEI. Sequencing was performed with immunoSEQ multiplex PCR; in TCRdb, only in-frame clones are kept and a portion is missing. This table holds 190,000 or so clones, approximately 83% found once. Notes on this clone: The sample carries other DNA sequences with the same CDR3.

What was sequenced was PBMCs. The sequence derives from a woman aged 18-29 years in good health and CMV-seropositive. The V call is TRBV2, the J call TRBJ2-3; TRBD2 agrees at 8 bases. The CDR3 DNA is TGTGCCAGCTCTCGGGGCGGGGGGAGCACAGATACGCAGTATTTT. Translating gives CASSRGGGSTDTQYF.